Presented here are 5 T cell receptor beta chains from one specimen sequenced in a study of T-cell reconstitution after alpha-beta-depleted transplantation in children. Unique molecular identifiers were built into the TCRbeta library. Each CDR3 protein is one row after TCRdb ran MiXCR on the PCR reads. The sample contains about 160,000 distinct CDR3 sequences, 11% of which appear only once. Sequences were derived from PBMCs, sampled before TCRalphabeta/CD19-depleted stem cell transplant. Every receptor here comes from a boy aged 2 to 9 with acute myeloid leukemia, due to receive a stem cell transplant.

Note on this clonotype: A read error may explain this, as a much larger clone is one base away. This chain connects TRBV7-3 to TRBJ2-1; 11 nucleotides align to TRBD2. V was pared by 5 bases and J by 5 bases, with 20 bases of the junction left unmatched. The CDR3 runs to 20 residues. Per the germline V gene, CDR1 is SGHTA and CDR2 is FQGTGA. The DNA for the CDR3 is TGTGCCAGCAGCGTAAACGTACTAGCGGGAGCGGTCAAACCCGACAATGAGCAGTTCTTC. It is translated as CASSVNVLAGAVKPDNEQFF.

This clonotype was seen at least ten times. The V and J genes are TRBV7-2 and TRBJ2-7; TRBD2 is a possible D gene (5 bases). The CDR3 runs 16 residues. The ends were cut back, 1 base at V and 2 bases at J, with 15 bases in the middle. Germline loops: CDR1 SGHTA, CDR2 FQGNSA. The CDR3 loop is CASSLVGGSLTYEQYF. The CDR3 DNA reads TGTGCCAGCAGCTTAGTAGGTGGGAGCCTTACCTACGAGCAGTACTTC.

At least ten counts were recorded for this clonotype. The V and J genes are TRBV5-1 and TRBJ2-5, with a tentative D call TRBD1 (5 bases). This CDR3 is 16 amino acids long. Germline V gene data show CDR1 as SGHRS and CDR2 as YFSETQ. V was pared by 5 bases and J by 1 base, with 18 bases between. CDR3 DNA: TGCGCCAGCAGGGGGCCGGTCCGGACGTTCCAAGAGACCCAGTACTTC. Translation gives CASRGPVRTFQETQYF.

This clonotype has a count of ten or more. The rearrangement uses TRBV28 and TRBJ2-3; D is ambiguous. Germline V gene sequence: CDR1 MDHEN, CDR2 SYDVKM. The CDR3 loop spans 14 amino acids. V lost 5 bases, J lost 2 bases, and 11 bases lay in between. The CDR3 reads CASSPRGITDTQYF. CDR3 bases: TGTGCCAGCAGTCCTCGAGGAATCACAGATACGCAGTATTTT.

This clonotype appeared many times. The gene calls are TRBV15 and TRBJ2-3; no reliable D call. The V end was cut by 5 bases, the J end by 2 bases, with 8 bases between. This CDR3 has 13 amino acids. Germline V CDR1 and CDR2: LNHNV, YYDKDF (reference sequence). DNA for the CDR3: TGTGCCACCAGCCCCCGTTCCACAGATACGCAGTATTTT. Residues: CATSPRSTDTQYF. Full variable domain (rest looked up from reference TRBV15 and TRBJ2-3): DAMVIQNPRYQVTQFGKPVTLSCSQTLNHNVMYWYQQKSSQAPKLLFHYYDKDFNNEADTPDNFQSRRPNTSFCFLDIRSPGLGDTAMYLCATSPRSTDTQYFGPGTRLTVL.